This note documents a single T cell receptor (beta chain) sequence. V gave up 2 bases and J gave up 5 bases, with 9 bases separating them. The V gene's germline CDR1 is MGHRA and CDR2 YSYEKL. The CDR3 is 13 amino acids. In the authors' methods: Reference gene primer amplification gave nucleated cell count estimates. This table comes from immunoSEQ multiplex PCR, and its TCRdb copy is limited to in-frame clones, with some not included. The V and J calls and clone size were taken over from that table, and D and trimming were inferred from the DNA. This sample has fewer than 500,000 clones, with just over 85% found just once. The data derive from a study of blood T cell repertoires in COVID-19. About the research overall: Collection of acute and convalescent COVID-19 samples took place in the United States, Italy and Spain. PBMCs, B-cell-depleted T cells, or T cells provided the cDNA or gDNA that made up the material.

This TCR was recovered from a woman younger than 45 with active or convalescent COVID-19. This sequence joins TRBV4-1 and TRBJ1-1; possibly TRBD1 for D (6 bases). The sample comprised peripheral blood. The CDR3 spells CASSQRGGTEAFF. CDR3 coding DNA: TGCGCCAGCAGCCAACGAGGGGGTACTGAAGCTTTCTTT.